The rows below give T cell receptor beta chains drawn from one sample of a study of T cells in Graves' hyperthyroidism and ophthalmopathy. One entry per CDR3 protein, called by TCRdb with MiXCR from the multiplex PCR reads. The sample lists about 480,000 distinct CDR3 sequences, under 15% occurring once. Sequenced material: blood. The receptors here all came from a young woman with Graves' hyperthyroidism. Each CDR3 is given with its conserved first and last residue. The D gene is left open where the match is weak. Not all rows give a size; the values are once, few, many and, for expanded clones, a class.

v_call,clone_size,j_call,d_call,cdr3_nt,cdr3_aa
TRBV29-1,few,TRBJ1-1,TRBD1,TGCAGCGCGGACAGGCGAAGGTACACTGAAGCTTTCTTT,CSADRRRYTEAFF
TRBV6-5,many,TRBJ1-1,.,TGTGCCAGCAGTTACGTTACGGCGAACACTGAAGCTTTCTTT,CASSYVTANTEAFF
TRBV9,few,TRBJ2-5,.,TGTGCCAGCAGCGTAGAGTCGGAAGGATGGGCGGTTCAAGAGACCCAGTACTTC,CASSVESEGWAVQETQYF
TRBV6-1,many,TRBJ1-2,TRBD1,TGTGCCAGCAGTTTGTCCCGGGACAGGTTCTATGGCTACACCTTC,CASSLSRDRFYGYTF
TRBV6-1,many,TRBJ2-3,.,TGTGCCAGCAGTGAACGTGGGTTGAGGGCAGATACGCAGTATTTT,CASSERGLRADTQYF
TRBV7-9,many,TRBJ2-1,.,TGTGCCAGCAGCCGACGGGACACCAACAATGAGCAGTTCTTC,CASSRRDTNNEQFF
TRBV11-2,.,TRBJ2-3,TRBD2,TGTGCCAGCAGCTTAGTAGTGGCGGGAGGGCGGCTAGATACGCAGTATTTT,CASSLVVAGGRLDTQYF
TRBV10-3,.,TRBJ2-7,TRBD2,TGTGCCATCAGTGGTCTAGCGGGAGTCTGGTACGAGCAGTACTTC,CAISGLAGVWYEQYF
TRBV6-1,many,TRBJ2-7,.,TGTGCCAGCAGAGAACTGAGAGGGACTTCGAGCTCCTACGAGCAGTACTTC,CASRELRGTSSSYEQYF
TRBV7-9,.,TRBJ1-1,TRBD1,TGTGCCAGCAGCTTCCAGGGGGTGGTGAACACTGAAGCTTTCTTT,CASSFQGVVNTEAFF
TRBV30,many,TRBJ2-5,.,TGTGCCTGGAGTTCGGAGCGGAGACAAGAGACCCAGTACTTC,CAWSSERRQETQYF
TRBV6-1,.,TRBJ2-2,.,TGTGCCAGCAGTGGCCAGGGGACCGGGGAGCTGTTTTTT,CASSGQGTGELFF
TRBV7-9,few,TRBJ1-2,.,TGTGCCAGCAGCTTAGGTCTGACGAGTTCAGATGGCTACACCTTC,CASSLGLTSSDGYTF
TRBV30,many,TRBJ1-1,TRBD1,TGTGCCTGGAGTACAGGGGGGGCGGGGGACACTGAAGCTTTCTTT,CAWSTGGAGDTEAFF
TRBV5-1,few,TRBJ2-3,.,TGCGCCAGCAAGACAGTTAAGGGCACAGATACGCAGTATTTT,CASKTVKGTDTQYF
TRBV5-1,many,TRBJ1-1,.,TGCGCCAGCAGCTTGGGGGTTACAGGGCGCACTGAAGCTTTCTTT,CASSLGVTGRTEAFF